This T cell receptor (beta chain) was identified during a study of T cell responses to AZD1222 COVID-19 vaccine. Overall study results and limits: Donor demographics were predominantly white British with a female majority; clonal diversity may be underestimated.

This clone was seen a handful of times. Its antigen is unknown. The table came from immunoSEQ multiplex PCR; TCRdb's copy has only in-frame clones and leaves some out. The sample has around 99,000 clones; 70% to 90% are singletons. The germline V and J ends were trimmed by 11 bases and 0 bases, with 19 bases remaining between them. CDR1 and CDR2 (germline): KGHDR, SFDVKD. The CDR3 is 16 amino acids. The clonotype was recovered from an adult who received the AZD1222 COVID-19 vaccine. The chain uses TRBV24-1 and TRBJ1-5; possible D gene TRBD1, 5 bases. Sequencing was performed on peripheral blood, taken 28 days after the second AZD1222 dose. CDR3 protein: CAMKWVGGNSNQPQHF. The CDR3 DNA reads as TGTGCCATGAAGTGGGTCGGGGGGAATAGCAATCAGCCCCAGCATTTT.